This T cell receptor beta chain was obtained from a study of tumor-infiltrating lymphocytes in oesophageal squamous cell carcinoma. The V gene's germline CDR1 is SGHTA and CDR2 FQGNSA. The CDR3 contains 14 residues. The V end was cut by 4 bases, the J end by 2 bases, with 11 bases between. From the PCR reads, TCRdb called clonotypes with MiXCR, one entry per CDR3 protein. The repertoire holds some 15,000 distinct CDR3 sequences, with roughly 47% as singletons. The sample consisted of blood. V is TRBV7-2 and J is TRBJ2-5; possibly TRBD2 for D (6 bases). The sequence came from a male donor with esophageal squamous cell carcinoma. CDR3 residues: CASSWGGAQETQYF. The CDR3 DNA reads as TGTGCCAGCAGCTGGGGCGGGGCTCAAGAGACCCAGTACTTC.